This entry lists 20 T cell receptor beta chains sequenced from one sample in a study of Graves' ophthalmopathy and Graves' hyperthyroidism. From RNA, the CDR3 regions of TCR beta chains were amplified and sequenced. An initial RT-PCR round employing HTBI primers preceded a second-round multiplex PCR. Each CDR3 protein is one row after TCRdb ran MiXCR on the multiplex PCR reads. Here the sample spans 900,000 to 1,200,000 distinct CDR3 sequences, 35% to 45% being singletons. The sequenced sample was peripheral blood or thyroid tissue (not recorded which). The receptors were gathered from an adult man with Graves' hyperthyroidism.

CDR3 in amino acids: CASSVPGHHGQYF. CDR3 in DNA: TGTGCCAGCAGCGTTCCGGGCCATCATGGGCAGTACTTC. The rearrangement links TRBV9 to TRBJ2-7; D is ambiguous. V lost 2 bases to trimming and J lost 9 bases, with 15 bases between them. This CDR3 region has 13 residues. The germline V gene has CDR1 SGDLS and CDR2 YYNGEE.

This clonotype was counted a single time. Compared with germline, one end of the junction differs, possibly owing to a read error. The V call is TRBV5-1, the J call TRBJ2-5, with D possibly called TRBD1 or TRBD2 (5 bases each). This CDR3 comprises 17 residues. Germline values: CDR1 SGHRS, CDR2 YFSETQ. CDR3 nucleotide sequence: TGTGCCAGCAGCTTGCTGGGGCTCGAGGGTAACCAAGAGACCCAGTACTTC. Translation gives CASSLLGLEGNQETQYF.

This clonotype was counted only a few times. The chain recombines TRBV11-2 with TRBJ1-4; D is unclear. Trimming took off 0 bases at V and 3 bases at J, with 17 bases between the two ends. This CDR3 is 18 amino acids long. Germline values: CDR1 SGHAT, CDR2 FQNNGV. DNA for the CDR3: TGTGCCAGCAGCTTAGATTCATCACCTGGGTTGGCTAATGAAAAACTGTTTTTT. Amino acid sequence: CASSLDSSPGLANEKLFF. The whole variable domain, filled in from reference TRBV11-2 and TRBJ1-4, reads EAGVAQSPRYKIIEKRQSVAFWCNPISGHATLYWYQQILGQGPKLLIQFQNNGVVDDSQLPKDRFSAERLKGVDSTLKIQPAKLEDSAVYLCASSLDSSPGLANEKLFFGSGTQLSVL.

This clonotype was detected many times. CDR3 residues: CASTLGTMQPQHF. The CDR3 DNA reads as TGTGCCAGCACGTTAGGGACGATGCAGCCCCAGCATTTT. The genes are TRBV12-3 or TRBV12-4 and TRBJ1-5, with D possibly being TRBD1 (5 bases). The CDR3 totals 13 residues. V lost 7 bases and J lost 7, with 14 bases in between.

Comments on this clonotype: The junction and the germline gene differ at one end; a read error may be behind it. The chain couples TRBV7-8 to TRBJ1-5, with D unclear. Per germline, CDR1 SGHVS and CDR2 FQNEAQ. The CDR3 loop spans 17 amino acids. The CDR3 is CASRIEARRYSNQPQRF. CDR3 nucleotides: TGTGCCAGCAGGATAGAGGCCAGGCGTTATAGCAATCAGCCCCAGCGTTTT.

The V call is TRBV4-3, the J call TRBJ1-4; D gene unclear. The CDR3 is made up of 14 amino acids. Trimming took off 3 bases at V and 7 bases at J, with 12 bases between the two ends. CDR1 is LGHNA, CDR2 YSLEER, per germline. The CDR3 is CASSQSAEFEKLFF. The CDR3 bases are TGCGCCAGCAGCCAGTCCGCAGAATTTGAAAAACTGTTTTTT.

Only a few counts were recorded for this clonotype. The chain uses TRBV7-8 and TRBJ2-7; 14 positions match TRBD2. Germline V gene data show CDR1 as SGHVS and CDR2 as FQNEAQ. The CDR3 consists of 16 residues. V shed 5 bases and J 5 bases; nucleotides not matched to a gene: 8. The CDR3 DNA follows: TGTGCCAGCAGCCGGGGGACTAGCGGGAGACGGGACGAGCAGTACTTC. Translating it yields CASSRGTSGRRDEQYF.

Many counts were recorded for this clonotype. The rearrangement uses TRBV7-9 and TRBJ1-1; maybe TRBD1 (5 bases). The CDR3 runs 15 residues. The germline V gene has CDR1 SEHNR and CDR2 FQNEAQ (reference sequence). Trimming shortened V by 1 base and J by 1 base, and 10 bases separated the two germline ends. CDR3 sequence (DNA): TGTGCCAGCAGCTTAGGAGGGGATTCGAACACTGAAGCTTTCTTT. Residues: CASSLGGDSNTEAFF.

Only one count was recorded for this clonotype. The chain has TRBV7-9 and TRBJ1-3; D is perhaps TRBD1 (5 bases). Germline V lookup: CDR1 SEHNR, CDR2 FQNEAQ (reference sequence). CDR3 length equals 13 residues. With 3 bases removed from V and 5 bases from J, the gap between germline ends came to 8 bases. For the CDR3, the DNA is TGTGCCAGCAGCTTGGGGGACCGAAACACCATATATTTT. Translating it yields CASSLGDRNTIYF.

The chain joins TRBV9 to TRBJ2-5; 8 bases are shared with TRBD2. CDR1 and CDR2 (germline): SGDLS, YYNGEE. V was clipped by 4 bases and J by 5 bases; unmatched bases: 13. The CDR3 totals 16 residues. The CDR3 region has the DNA TGTGCCAGCAGCCCGGGGGGGGGAGGGCCGAGGGAGACCCAGTACTTC. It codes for CASSPGGGGPRETQYF.

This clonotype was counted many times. The CDR3 loop is CATSRDLGQNQPQHF. CDR3 nucleotides: TGTGCCACCAGCAGAGATTTGGGACAGAATCAGCCCCAGCATTTT. V is TRBV15 and J is TRBJ1-5; 7 nucleotides align to TRBD1. Trimming cost V 0 bases and J 4 bases; bases outside gene matches: 3. This CDR3 comprises 15 residues. Germline V gene lookup returns CDR1 LNHNV and CDR2 YYDKDF (reference sequence).

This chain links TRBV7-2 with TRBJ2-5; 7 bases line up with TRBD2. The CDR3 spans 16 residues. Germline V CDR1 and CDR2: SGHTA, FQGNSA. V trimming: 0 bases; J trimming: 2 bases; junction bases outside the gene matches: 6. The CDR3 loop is CASSLAVSGGQETQYF. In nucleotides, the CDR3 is TGTGCCAGCAGCTTAGCGGTATCCGGGGGGCAAGAGACCCAGTACTTC.

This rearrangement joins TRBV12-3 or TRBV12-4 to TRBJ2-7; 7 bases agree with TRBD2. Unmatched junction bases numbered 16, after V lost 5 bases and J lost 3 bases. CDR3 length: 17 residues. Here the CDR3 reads CASSTGRRTPGIYEQYF. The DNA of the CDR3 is TGTGCCAGCAGTACCGGGAGGCGTACACCGGGGATCTACGAGCAGTACTTC.

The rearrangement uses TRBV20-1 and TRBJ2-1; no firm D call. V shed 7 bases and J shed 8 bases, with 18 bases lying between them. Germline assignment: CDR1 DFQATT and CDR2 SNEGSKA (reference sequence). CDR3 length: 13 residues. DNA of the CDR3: TGCAGTGTCGGCCCCATCGCTGGGGATGAGCAGTTCTTC. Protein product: CSVGPIAGDEQFF.

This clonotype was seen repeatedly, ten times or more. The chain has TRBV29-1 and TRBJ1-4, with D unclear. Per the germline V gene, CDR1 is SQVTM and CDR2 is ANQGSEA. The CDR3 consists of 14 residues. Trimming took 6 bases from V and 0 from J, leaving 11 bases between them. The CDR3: CSVAQETTNEKLFF. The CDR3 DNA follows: TGCAGCGTGGCTCAAGAAACAACTAATGAAAAACTGTTTTTT.

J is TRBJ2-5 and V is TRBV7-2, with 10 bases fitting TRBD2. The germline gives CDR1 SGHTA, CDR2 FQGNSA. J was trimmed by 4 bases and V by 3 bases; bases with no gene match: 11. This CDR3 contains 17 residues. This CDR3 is CASSLGNSGRARETQYF. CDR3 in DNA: TGTGCCAGCAGCTTGGGGAACAGCGGGAGGGCCAGAGAGACCCAGTACTTC.

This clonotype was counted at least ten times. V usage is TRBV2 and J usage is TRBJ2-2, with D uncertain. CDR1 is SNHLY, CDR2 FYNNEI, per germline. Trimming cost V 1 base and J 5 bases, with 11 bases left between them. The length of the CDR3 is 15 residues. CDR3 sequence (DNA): TGTGCCAGCAGTGAAGTTGGTAGATTAACCGGGGAGCTGTTTTTT. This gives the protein CASSEVGRLTGELFF.

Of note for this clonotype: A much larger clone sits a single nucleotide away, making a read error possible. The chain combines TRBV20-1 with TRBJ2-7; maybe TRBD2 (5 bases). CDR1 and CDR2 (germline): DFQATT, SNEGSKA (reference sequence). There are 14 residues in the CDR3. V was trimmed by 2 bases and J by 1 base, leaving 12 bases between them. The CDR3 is CSARPGFGSYEQYF. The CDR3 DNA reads TGCAGTGCTAGACCGGGATTCGGGTCCTACGAGCAGTACTTC.

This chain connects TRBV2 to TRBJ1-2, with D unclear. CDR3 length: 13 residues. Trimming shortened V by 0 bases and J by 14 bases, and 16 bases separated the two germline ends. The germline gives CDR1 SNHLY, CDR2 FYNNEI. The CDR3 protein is CASSEARESFETF. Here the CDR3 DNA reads TGTGCCAGCAGTGAAGCGCGGGAAAGTTTTGAGACCTTC.

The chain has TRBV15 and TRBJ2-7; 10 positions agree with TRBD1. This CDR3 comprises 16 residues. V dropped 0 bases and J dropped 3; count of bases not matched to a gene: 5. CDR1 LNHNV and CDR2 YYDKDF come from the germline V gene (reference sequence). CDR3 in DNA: TGTGCCACCAGCAGAGACTGGGGACAGGGGATCTACGAGCAGTACTTC. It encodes CATSRDWGQGIYEQYF.